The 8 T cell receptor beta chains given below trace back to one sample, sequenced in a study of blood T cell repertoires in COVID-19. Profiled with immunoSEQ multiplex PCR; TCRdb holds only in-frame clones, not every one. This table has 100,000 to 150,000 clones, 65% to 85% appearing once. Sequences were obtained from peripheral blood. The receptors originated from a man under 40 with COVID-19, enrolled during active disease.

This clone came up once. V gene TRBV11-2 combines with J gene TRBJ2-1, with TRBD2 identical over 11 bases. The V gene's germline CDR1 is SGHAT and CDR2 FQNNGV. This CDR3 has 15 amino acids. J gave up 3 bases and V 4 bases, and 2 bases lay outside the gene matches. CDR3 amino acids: CASSSTSGGYNEQFF. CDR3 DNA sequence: TGTGCCAGCAGCTCAACTAGCGGGGGCTACAATGAGCAGTTCTTC.

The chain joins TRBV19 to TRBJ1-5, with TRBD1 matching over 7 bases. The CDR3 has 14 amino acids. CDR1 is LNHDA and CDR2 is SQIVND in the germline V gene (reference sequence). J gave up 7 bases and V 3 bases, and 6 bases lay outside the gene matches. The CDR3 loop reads CASSIEGAGQPQHF. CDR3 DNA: TGTGCCAGTAGTATTGAGGGGGCGGGACAGCCCCAGCATTTT.

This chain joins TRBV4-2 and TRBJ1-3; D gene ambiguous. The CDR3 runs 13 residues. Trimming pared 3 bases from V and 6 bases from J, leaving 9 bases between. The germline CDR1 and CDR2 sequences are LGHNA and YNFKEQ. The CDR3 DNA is TGTGCCAGCAGCCAGGTTGAGGCAAACACCATATATTTT. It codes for CASSQVEANTIYF.

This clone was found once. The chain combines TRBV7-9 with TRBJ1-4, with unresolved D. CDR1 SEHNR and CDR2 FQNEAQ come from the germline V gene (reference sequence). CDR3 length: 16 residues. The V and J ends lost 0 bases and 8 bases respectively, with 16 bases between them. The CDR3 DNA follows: TGTGCCAGCAGCTTAGCCCTCTATGGAGGCGGCGAAAAACTGTTTTTT. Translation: CASSLALYGGGEKLFF.

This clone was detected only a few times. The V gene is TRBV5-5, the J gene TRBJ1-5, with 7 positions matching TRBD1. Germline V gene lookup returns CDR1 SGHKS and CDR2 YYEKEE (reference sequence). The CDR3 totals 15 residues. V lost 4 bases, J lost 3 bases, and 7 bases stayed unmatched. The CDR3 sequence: CASSMQTGANQPQHF. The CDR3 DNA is TGTGCCAGCAGCATGCAAACAGGGGCCAATCAGCCCCAGCATTTT.

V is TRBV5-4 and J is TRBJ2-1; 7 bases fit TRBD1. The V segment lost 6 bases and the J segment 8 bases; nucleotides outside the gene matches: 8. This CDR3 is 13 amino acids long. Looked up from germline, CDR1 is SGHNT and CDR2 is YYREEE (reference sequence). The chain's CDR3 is CASKQGTLDEQFF. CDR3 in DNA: TGTGCCAGCAAACAGGGGACATTGGATGAGCAGTTCTTC. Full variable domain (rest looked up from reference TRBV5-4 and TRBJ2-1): ETGVTQSPTHLIKTRGQQVTLRCSSQSGHNTVSWYQQALGQGPQFIFQYYREEENGRGNFPPRFSGLQFPNYSSELNVNALELDDSALYLCASKQGTLDEQFFGPGTRLTVL.

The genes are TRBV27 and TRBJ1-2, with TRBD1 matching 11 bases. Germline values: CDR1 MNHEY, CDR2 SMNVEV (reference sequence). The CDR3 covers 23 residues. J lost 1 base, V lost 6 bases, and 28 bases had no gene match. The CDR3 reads CASRELRTGGFRPARAFNYGYTF. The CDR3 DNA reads TGTGCCAGCAGAGAGCTGAGGACAGGGGGCTTTCGGCCGGCCCGGGCCTTTAACTATGGCTACACCTTC.

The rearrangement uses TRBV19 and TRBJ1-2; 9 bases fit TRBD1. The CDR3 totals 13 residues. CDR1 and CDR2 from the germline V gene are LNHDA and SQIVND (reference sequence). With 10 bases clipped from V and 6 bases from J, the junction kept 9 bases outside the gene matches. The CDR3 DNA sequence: TGTGCCACGGGACAGGGCTACCTCCATGGCTACACCTTC. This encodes CATGQGYLHGYTF.